This section outlines one TCR beta chain sequence together with its context. Its antigen remains unknown. The sample comes from a study of OX40 agonist ivuxolimab in advanced cancers. Study in general: Melanoma, hepatocellular carcinoma, head and neck or renal cell cancer occurred in dose-escalation patients.

V gave up 6 bases and J gave up 0 bases, with 12 bases separating them. Germline V gene sequence: CDR1 MDHEN, CDR2 SYDVKM. The CDR3 length is 15 residues. Findings and limits, study-wide: Averaging showed that CD8+ T cells had more expanded clones than CD4+ did.

Autoimmune disease history or systemic immunosuppression led to patient exclusion. Profiled with immunoSEQ multiplex PCR; TCRdb holds only in-frame clones, not every one. The data show 60,000 to 65,000 clones, roughly nine tenths seen once. This specimen was CD4+ or CD8+ T cells sorted from blood, taken in a trial of the OX40 agonist ivuxolimab. The TCR originated in an adult with an advanced solid tumor such as melanoma, head and neck, liver or kidney cancer. The chain joins TRBV28 to TRBJ1-3; D possibly corresponds to TRBD1 (6 bases). The CDR3 DNA reads as TGTGCCAGCAGGACAGGCCCCCTCTCTGGAAACACCATATATTTT. This translates into CASRTGPLSGNTIYF.